This record concerns one T cell receptor beta chain sequence. Its antigen has not been determined. The record has no base qualities; no much larger clone is one base away. The sample is drawn from a study of shared clonotypes between healthy human individuals (dated by TCRdb to 2018 to 2020). The study in broad terms: The cohort included three men and a couple of women between 18 and 49 years of age. The study deeply sequenced blood TCR repertoires of about 5 healthy adults to estimate repertoire size and the extent of clonotype sharing between individuals. To increase sequencing depth and limit assay-specific biases, TCR repertoire library preparation and sequencing were carried out by different laboratories using diverse techniques. Per donor, leukapheresis produced somewhere between about 0.94 and 9.5 billion PBMCs.

Reading the germline V gene gives CDR1 SGHTA and CDR2 FQGNSA. Trimmed from V: 5 bases; trimmed from J: 6 bases; junction bases lacking a gene match: 8. The CDR3 measures 15 amino acids from cysteine to phenylalanine. The read is trimmed to its CDR3 DNA, 45 bases read in frame from base 1. The research as a whole found: Pairwise subsampling indicated that sequencing depth was expected to affect the degree of clonotype sharing among donors. Sampling was restricted to blood, and TCR repertoires in tissues likely differ from the TCR repertoires found in blood. The genetic and exposure-history diversity represented was limited by the small number of donors.

Donors were healthy HIV-negative adults with no recently reported acute infections or vaccinations. Only Caucasian adults living in Nashville, Tennessee, USA were represented among the donors. For unsorted samples, about 87 million PBMCs were counted, and genomic DNA was extracted using the QIAamp DNA Blood Mini kit. After blood collection by leukapheresis, PBMCs were isolated using Ficoll-Histopaque density gradient centrifugation and then cryopreserved in the vapor phase of liquid nitrogen. Using the deep immunoSEQ assay, TCR CDR3 regions were amplified from genomic DNA by multiplex PCR. Extracted genomic DNA from each cell subset was distributed evenly across all wells of several immunoSEQ 96-well plates, and each plate was treated as a replicate. Each replicate PCR for unsorted PBMC received about 300 ng genomic DNA, equal to 30,000 or so T cell genomes. Unsorted PBMC genomic DNA was sequenced across ten immunoSEQ deep assay plates. The purified libraries were quantified using a Qubit 3.0 fluorometer, sized with a Bioanalyzer 2100, and then quantified again using the KAPA Library Quantification kit. Every immunoSEQ 96-well plate was sequenced on a separate single-read 150-cycle Illumina NextSeq 550 flow cell. The original methods were these. The immunoSEQ output contained only junctional sequences without quality scores, so filtering could not match that applied to full-length reads. To assign V/J genes and CDR3, sequences were annotated using PyIR, a Python wrapper for IgBLAST v1.9, with IMGT germline references. Reads were filtered out if the reads had weak V/J assignments (E-value above 1e-6), no CDR3, stop codons, out-of-frame junctions, or ambiguous translated residues. V3J clonotypes were defined as sequences sharing the same inferred V gene, J gene, and CDR3 amino acid sequence. To compute the percentage overlap between repertoires, the number of shared unique clonotypes was divided by the size of the smaller repertoire. Repertoire richness was assessed with RTK rarefaction, the Chao1 estimator, and Recon v2.1 estimates of unobserved clonotypes. TCRdb took over this immuneACCESS table, retaining in-frame rearrangements with V and J assigned. Such tables are incomplete; in checked studies, under half of the missing clones stem from an unresolved V gene, and the remainder is unexplained. Clone size and V and J calls were adopted from that table, with D and trimming inferred from the DNA. The sample records about 490,000 clones, around three quarters of which are singletons. The ten most abundant clones make up about 12% of the sample.

The chain was built from TRBV7-2 and TRBJ2-2, and 8 junctional nucleotides match TRBD2. Sequenced: PBMCs. The receptor was derived from a woman aged 40 to 55 in good health. Some clones in this sample may be carry-over from other donors' samples. The DNA is as follows: TGTGCCAGCAGCGACCAGCGGGGGTTGTCCGGGGAGCTGTTTTTT. It codes for CASSDQRGLSGELFF.